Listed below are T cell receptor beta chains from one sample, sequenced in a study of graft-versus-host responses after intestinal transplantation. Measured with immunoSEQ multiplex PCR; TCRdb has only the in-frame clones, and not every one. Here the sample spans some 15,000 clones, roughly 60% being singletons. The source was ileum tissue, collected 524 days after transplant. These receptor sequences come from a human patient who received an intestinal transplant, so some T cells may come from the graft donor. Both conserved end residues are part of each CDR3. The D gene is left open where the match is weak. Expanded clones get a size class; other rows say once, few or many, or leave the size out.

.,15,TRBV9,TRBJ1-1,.,TGTGCCAGCAGCGTACAGGGTGCTCTGAACACTGAAGCTTTCTTT,CASSVQGALNTEAFF
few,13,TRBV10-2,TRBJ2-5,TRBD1,TGCGCCAGCAGCCCGACAGGGGGAGAGACCCAGTACTTC,CASSPTGGETQYF
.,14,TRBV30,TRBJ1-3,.,TGTGCCTGGAACAGGGACCACTCTGGAAACACCATATATTTT,CAWNRDHSGNTIYF
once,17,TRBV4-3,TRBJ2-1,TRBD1,TGCGCCAGCAGCCAAGACCTGACAGGGGGAAAGGGGGTCGTGCAGTTCTTC,CASSQDLTGGKGVVQFF
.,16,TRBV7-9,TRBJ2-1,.,TGTGCCAGCAGCTTAGGGGGGCCCCTAGGATACAATGAGCAGTTCTTC,CASSLGGPLGYNEQFF
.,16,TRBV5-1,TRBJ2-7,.,TGCGCCAGCAGCCCTAGGAGCGCGGGGCCCTCCTACGAGCAGTACTTC,CASSPRSAGPSYEQYF
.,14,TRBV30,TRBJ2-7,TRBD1,TGTGCCTGGAGTCTAGGGGCAGGGGGCTACGAGCAGTACTTC,CAWSLGAGGYEQYF
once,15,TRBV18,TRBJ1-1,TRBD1,TGTGCCAGCTCACCCCTGGGACAGGGGGACACTGAAGCTTTCTTT,CASSPLGQGDTEAFF
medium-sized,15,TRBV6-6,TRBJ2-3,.,TGTGCCAGCAGTTACTCAGAGACTAGCACAGATACGCAGTATTTT,CASSYSETSTDTQYF
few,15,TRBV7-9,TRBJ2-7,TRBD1,TGTGCCAGCAGCTTGGGACAGGGGGGATCCTACGAGCAGTACTTC,CASSLGQGGSYEQYF
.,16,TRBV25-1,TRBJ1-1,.,TGTGCCAGCAGTGAACCCGCGGGTAGACCTCAGGAGGAAGCTTTCTTT,CASSEPAGRPQEEAFF
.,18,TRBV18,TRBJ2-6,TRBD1,TGTGCCAGCTCTCAAAGACAGGGATTAAAGTCTGGGGCCAACGTCCTGACTTTC,CASSQRQGLKSGANVLTF
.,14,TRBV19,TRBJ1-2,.,TGTGCCAGTAGTATTTCGGAGACGGCCTATGGCTACACCTTC,CASSISETAYGYTF
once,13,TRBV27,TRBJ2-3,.,TGTGCCAGCAGTTTCAGGGGCATAGATACGCAGTATTTT,CASSFRGIDTQYF
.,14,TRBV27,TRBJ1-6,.,TGTGCCAGCAGTTTAGAGGGTTGGAATTCACCCCTCCACTTT,CASSLEGWNSPLHF
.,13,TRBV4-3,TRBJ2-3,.,TGCGCCAGCAGCCAAGGGGCGGGAGATACGCAGTATTTT,CASSQGAGDTQYF
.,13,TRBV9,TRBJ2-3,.,TGTGCCAGCAGCGTAGCGACAGCAGATACGCAGTATTTT,CASSVATADTQYF
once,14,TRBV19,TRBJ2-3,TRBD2,TGTGCCAGTAATTTAGCGGGGGGGCCCGATACGCAGTATTTT,CASNLAGGPDTQYF
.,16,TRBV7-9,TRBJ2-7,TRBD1,TGTGCCAGCAGCGTCGGGACAGGTGGTAAGTCCTACGAGCAGTACTTC,CASSVGTGGKSYEQYF
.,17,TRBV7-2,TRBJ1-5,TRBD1,TGTGCCAGCAGCCGGGCCGGGACAGGGCTAGGGTATCAGCCCCAGCATTTT,CASSRAGTGLGYQPQHF
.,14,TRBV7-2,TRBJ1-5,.,TGTGCCAGCAGCCCCCAGGTAAGCAATCAGCCCCAGCATTTT,CASSPQVSNQPQHF
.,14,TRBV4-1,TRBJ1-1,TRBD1,TGCGCCAGCAGCCACGTACAGGGGGAGGCTGAAGCTTTCTTT,CASSHVQGEAEAFF
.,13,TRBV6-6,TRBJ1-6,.,TGTGCCAGCAGTCTAACCATTAATTCACCCCTCCACTTT,CASSLTINSPLHF
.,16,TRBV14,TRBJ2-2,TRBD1,TGTGCCAGCAGCCCCAAGCGGACAGGAATTTCCGGGGAGCTGTTTTTT,CASSPKRTGISGELFF
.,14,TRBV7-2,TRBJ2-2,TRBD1,TGTGCCAGCAGCTGGACAGGGGGCACCGGGGAGCTGTTTTTT,CASSWTGGTGELFF
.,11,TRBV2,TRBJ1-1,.,TGTGCCAGCAGTGACCGGGTTCGAGCTTTCTTT,CASSDRVRAFF
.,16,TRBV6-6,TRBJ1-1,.,TGTGCCAGCATACTATGGCGGGGGAATATGAACACTGAAGCTTTCTTT,CASILWRGNMNTEAFF
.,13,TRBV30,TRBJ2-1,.,TGTGCCTGGATCAGCACGGGATCCGATGAGCAGTTCTTC,CAWISTGSDEQFF
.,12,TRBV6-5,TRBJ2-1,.,TGTGCCAGCAGCTCCCCGAGCAATGAGCAGTTCTTC,CASSSPSNEQFF
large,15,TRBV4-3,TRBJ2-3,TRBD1,TGCGCCAGCAGCCACTCGGACAGGGGGGAACATACGCAGTATTTT,CASSHSDRGEHTQYF
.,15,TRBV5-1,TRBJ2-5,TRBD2,TGCGCCAGCAGCTTTGGAGCGGGGGACCAAGAGACCCAGTACTTC,CASSFGAGDQETQYF
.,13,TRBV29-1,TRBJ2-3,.,TGCAGCGTCCGACAGTCTTACACAGATACGCAGTATTTT,CSVRQSYTDTQYF
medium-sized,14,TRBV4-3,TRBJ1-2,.,TGCGCCAGCAGCCAAGGTCGGGGGGTTGGGGGCTACACCTTC,CASSQGRGVGGYTF
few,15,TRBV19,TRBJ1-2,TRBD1,TGTGCCAGTAGTATATCGGGCAGGGGGAGCTATGGCTACACCTTC,CASSISGRGSYGYTF
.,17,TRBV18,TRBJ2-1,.,TGTGCCAGCTCACTAGGTTTCGTCAGGGCAACCTACAATGAGCAGTTCTTC,CASSLGFVRATYNEQFF
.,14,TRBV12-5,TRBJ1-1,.,TGTGCTAGTGGTCCCCCCCCGACAGCGACTGAAGCTTTCTTT,CASGPPPTATEAFF
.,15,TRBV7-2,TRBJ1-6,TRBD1,TGTGCCAGCAGCTTAGTAGGACAGGGGTGGGCACCCCTCCACTTT,CASSLVGQGWAPLHF
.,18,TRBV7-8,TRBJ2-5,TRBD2,TGTGCCAGCAGCTTAGGTTCGGGCGGGGGGGGGACTTCAGAGACCCAGTACTTC,CASSLGSGGGGTSETQYF
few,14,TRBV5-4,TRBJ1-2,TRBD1,TGCGCCAGCAGCCAAAGGACAGGGGACGATGGCTACACCTTC,CASSQRTGDDGYTF